The 5 T cell receptor beta chains reported below all come from one sample, sequenced in a study of CD8 T cells in Susac syndrome. The RNA input was roughly 0.45 to 1 ug, and it was reverse transcribed with random hexamers. Via MiXCR, TCRdb re-called the immunoSEQ multiplex PCR reads, giving one row per CDR3 protein. This sample has approximately 230,000 distinct CDR3 sequences, with roughly 95% found just once. Sequenced: CD4+ T cells from PBMCs. These receptors were collected from a human donor with multiple sclerosis.

The rearrangement joins TRBV6-5 to TRBJ2-2; 11 positions match TRBD1. CDR3 size: 15 residues. J gave up 5 bases and V 6 bases, and 5 bases lay outside the gene matches. Germline lookup yields CDR1 MNHEY and CDR2 SVGAGI. CDR3: CASRRGQGATGELFF. In DNA form, the CDR3 reads TGTGCCAGCAGGCGCGGACAGGGGGCGACCGGGGAGCTGTTTTTT.

The chain has TRBV5-1 and TRBJ2-3; TRBD1 matches 7 bases. J was trimmed by 4 bases and V by 0 bases; bases with no gene match: 5. The V gene's germline CDR1 is SGHRS and CDR2 YFSETQ. This CDR3 contains 15 residues. CDR3 protein: CASSLGRGLPDTQYF. For the CDR3, the DNA is TGCGCCAGCAGCTTGGGTAGGGGGCTCCCAGATACGCAGTATTTT.

The chain uses TRBV5-1 and TRBJ2-5; 7 bases line up with TRBD1. The CDR3 is 14 residues long. Per germline, CDR1 SGHRS and CDR2 YFSETQ. V shed 1 base, J shed 8 bases, and the junction held 8 bases outside the gene matches. The CDR3 here is CASSLRRDSGTQYF. The CDR3 nucleotides read TGCGCCAGCAGCTTGAGACGGGACAGTGGTACCCAGTACTTC.

The chain uses TRBV6-6 and TRBJ1-2; a possible D gene is TRBD1 (6 bases). The CDR3 extends over 16 amino acids. CDR1 and CDR2 (germline): MNHNY, SVGAGI (reference sequence). The ends were cut back, 10 bases at V and 2 bases at J, with 23 bases in the middle. CDR3 region: CAIDGTHDQENYGYTF. CDR3 coding DNA: TGTGCCATCGACGGGACACATGACCAAGAGAACTATGGCTACACCTTC.

V is TRBV3-1 and J is TRBJ2-4; tentative D call: TRBD2 (5 bases). The CDR3 length is 17 residues. Per the germline V gene, CDR1 is LGHDT and CDR2 is YNNKEL (reference sequence). The ends were cut back, 4 bases at V and 0 bases at J, with 16 bases in the middle. The CDR3 is CASSPRDRVLAKNIQYF. CDR3 in DNA: TGTGCCAGCAGCCCGAGGGATAGGGTTCTAGCCAAAAACATTCAGTACTTC.